This T cell receptor (beta chain) was profiled in a study of T cell repertoires in cytomegalovirus infection. Overall study: CMV epitopes used comprised recently identified HLA-C-restricted ones and well-studied HLA-B-restricted ones.

This clonotype has a handful of counts. Its antigen is not known. TCRdb analysed the reads with MiXCR anew, one entry per CDR3 protein. The sample carries about 400,000 distinct CDR3 sequences, around a third recorded once. Between the trimmed V and J ends, which lost 0 bases and 0 bases, there was a span of 9 bases. This CDR3 contains 16 residues. Germline CDR1 MNHGY, CDR2 SAAAGT. This chain connects TRBV6-8 to TRBJ1-3; the D gene is possibly TRBD1 (5 bases). The sequenced sample was cultured PBMCs, obtained from culture after CMV antigen stimulation. This TCR came from a human donor in good health (CMV status not recorded). Some clones in this sample may be carry-over from other donors' samples. The DNA for the CDR3 is TGTGCCAGCAGTTACTCCGCAGGGACCTCTGGAAACACCATATATTTT. This translates into CASSYSAGTSGNTIYF.